This T cell receptor beta chain was sequenced in a study of T-cell reconstitution after alpha-beta-depleted transplantation in children (dated by TCRdb to the mid-2010s). Study-level background: T-cell immune reconstitution after TCRalphabeta/CD19-depleted allogeneic hematopoietic cell transplantation in children was quantitatively tracked in the study by means of TCR repertoire profiling.

A note on this clonotype: Its binding antigen is unknown. Nothing much larger sits one base from this clone, and base qualities are not available.

The CDR3 holds 14 amino acids from the cysteine to the phenylalanine. Only the CDR3 part of the read is kept: 42 bases, read in frame from the first base. CDR1 SGHRS and CDR2 YFSETQ were looked up in the germline V gene. V and J lose 5 bases and 4 bases, and a span of 13 bases separates them. Libraries were built with PCR. TCRdb records Illumina HiSeq 2500 as the sequencer. TCR libraries were prepared with molecular barcoding, using unique molecular identifiers to normalize TCRbeta repertoire quantification. The raw public reads went through TCRdb reprocessing: fastp at Q25, MiXCR clone calling, in-frame beta chains kept. Each entry is one CDR3 protein sequence, shown with its most common DNA and genes. This sample is represented by some 500,000 distinct CDR3 sequences; approximately 20% of them were singletons. The top ten clones comprise approximately 3% of the sample.

This TCR derives from a human donor who donated a stem cell graft to a child with acute lymphoblastic leukemia. The V gene is TRBV5-1 and the J gene is TRBJ2-4; perhaps TRBD2 is the D gene, with 6 bases matching. Sequencing was performed on PBMCs from the stem cell graft donor, taken from the stem cell graft. The CDR3 corresponds to CASSSSGGKNIQYF. The bases are TGCGCCAGCAGTAGTAGCGGAGGTAAAAACATTCAGTACTTC. Beyond the CDR3, the reference TRBV5-1 and TRBJ2-4 genes provide the residues; the full variable domain reads: KAGVTQTPRYLIKTRGQQVTLSCSPISGHRSVSWYQQTPGQGLQFLFEYFSETQRNKGNFPGRFSGRQFSNSRSEMNVSTLELGDSALYLCASSSSGGKNIQYFGAGTRLSVL.